Following are 18 T cell receptor beta chains from one sample sequenced in a study of blood T cell repertoires in COVID-19. Profiling relied on immunoSEQ multiplex PCR, and the TCRdb table lists in-frame clones only, not all of them. The sample has around 250,000 clones, approximately 85% seen once. The material sequenced was PBMCs or T cells enriched from blood (not recorded which). The receptors were sampled from a woman in her forties or fifties with acute COVID-19.

The V call is TRBV4-3, the J call TRBJ2-5; the match to TRBD2 covers 13 bases. After removal of 3 bases from V and 5 bases from J, the junction contained 3 bases not matched to a gene. This CDR3 is 15 amino acids long. Germline loops: CDR1 LGHNA, CDR2 YSLEER. The CDR3 sequence is CASSHGLAGVETQYF. The CDR3 DNA sequence: TGCGCCAGCAGCCACGGACTAGCGGGGGTGGAGACCCAGTACTTC.

The chain has TRBV28 and TRBJ1-1; perhaps TRBD1 as D (5 bases). The V end lost 7 bases, the J end lost 10 bases, and 16 bases lay between the germline ends. Germline V gene sequence: CDR1 MDHEN, CDR2 SYDVKM. This CDR3 is built from 12 residues. The CDR3 coding sequence is TGTGCCAGCATCAAGGGGCCCCCGGGAGCTTTCTTT. Residues: CASIKGPPGAFF.

The J gene is TRBJ1-2, the V gene TRBV3-1 (or the pseudogene TRBV3-2); unclear D gene. The V end lost 0 bases, the J end lost 10 bases, and 21 bases lay between the germline ends. Germline V gene lookup returns CDR1 LGHDT and CDR2 YNNKEL (reference sequence). This CDR3 has 16 residues. DNA of the CDR3: TGTGCCAGCAGCCAAGACGGAGTCGGGATGACCCAACTCTACACCTTC. Translated: CASSQDGVGMTQLYTF.

The chain links TRBV15 to TRBJ2-3; 11 bases map to TRBD2. The CDR3 runs 16 residues. Germline loops: CDR1 LNHNV, CDR2 YYDKDF (reference sequence). J was trimmed by 6 bases and V by 8 bases; bases with no gene match: 13. CDR3 DNA: TGTGCCACCGCCCCCAGGGTAGCGGGGGGGAGGGATACGCAGTATTTT. Amino acids: CATAPRVAGGRDTQYF.

The chain links TRBV5-8 to TRBJ2-1; a weak D match, TRBD1 (6 bases). In germline, CDR1 is SGHTS, CDR2 YDEGEE. Between the trimmed V and J ends, which lost 1 base and 13 bases, there was a span of 18 bases. The CDR3 sequence is 14 residues long. The chain's CDR3 is CASSLSPGQRTQFF. The CDR3 nucleotides are TGTGCCAGCAGCTTGTCCCCGGGACAAAGAACCCAGTTCTTC.

V gene TRBV25-1 combines with J gene TRBJ2-6, with a possible D match to TRBD2 (5 bases). The germline V gene encodes CDR1 MGHDK and CDR2 SYGVNS. Deletions cut 1 base from V and 0 bases from J, with 10 bases between. The CDR3 sequence is 17 residues long. In DNA, the CDR3 is TGTGCCAGCAGTGAATTGGGAGCAGACTCTGGGGCCAACGTCCTGACTTTC. Its protein product is CASSELGADSGANVLTF.

The V gene is TRBV7-2, the J gene TRBJ1-2; D not resolved. CDR3 length: 15 amino acids. V shed 5 bases and J shed 6 bases, with 19 bases lying between them. Per the germline V gene, CDR1 is SGHTA and CDR2 is FQGNSA. CDR3 protein: CASSPERSLGDGYTF. Written as DNA, the CDR3 is TGTGCCAGCAGCCCGGAGAGAAGTCTCGGGGATGGCTACACCTTC. The full variable domain, rest sourced from reference TRBV7-2 and TRBJ1-2, is GAGVSQSPSNKVTEKGKDVELRCDPISGHTALYWYRQSLGQGLEFLIYFQGNSAPDKSGLPSDRFSAERTGGSVSTLTIQRTQQEDSAVYLCASSPERSLGDGYTFGSGTRLTVV.

This sequence joins TRBV30 and TRBJ1-1, with D perhaps TRBD1 (5 bases). Germline loops: CDR1 GTSNPN, CDR2 SVGIG (reference sequence). The CDR3 totals 13 residues. V was cut by 5 bases and J by 4 bases, with 14 bases left in between. CDR3 in amino acids: CAWAFGGSTEAFF. The CDR3 nucleotides are TGTGCCTGGGCCTTTGGGGGGAGCACTGAAGCTTTCTTT.

This clone was found once. The CDR3 region has the DNA TGCAGCGTGAGGAACACTGAAGCTTTCTTT. The encoded protein is CSVRNTEAFF. The chain employs TRBV29-1 and TRBJ1-1; D unresolved. Looked up from germline, CDR1 is SQVTM and CDR2 is ANQGSEA. V lost 6 bases, J lost 1 base, and 3 bases lay in between. The CDR3 has 10 residues.

CDR3 sequence (DNA): TGTGCCAGCTCACCACGGCCGGGGGGGCAGGAGACCCAGTACTTC. This codes for CASSPRPGGQETQYF. The V call is TRBV18, the J call TRBJ2-5; 8 positions agree with TRBD2. CDR1 and CDR2 (germline): KGHSH, LQKENI. With 1 base clipped from V and 5 bases from J, the junction kept 6 bases outside the gene matches. This CDR3 is built from 15 residues.

The chain employs TRBV11-2 and TRBJ1-2; D gene uncertain. The CDR3 covers 14 residues. Germline V gene lookup returns CDR1 SGHAT and CDR2 FQNNGV. The V gene lost 2 bases and the J gene lost 2 bases, with 9 bases spanning the gap. In DNA, the CDR3 is TGTGCCAGCAGCTTATCCGGGTTAAACTATGGCTACACCTTC. This codes for CASSLSGLNYGYTF.

The chain recombines TRBV6-4 with TRBJ1-6; 7 bases fit TRBD1. V lost 0 bases to trimming and J lost 7 bases; unmatched junction nucleotides: 3. This CDR3 comprises 15 residues. Germline V gene data show CDR1 as MRHNA and CDR2 as SNTAGT. The CDR3 reads CASSDSEQGNSPLHF. The CDR3 nucleotides read TGTGCCAGCAGTGACTCGGAACAGGGGAATTCACCCCTCCACTTT.

This CDR3 is CASGPNLPRLATGELFF. For the CDR3, the DNA is TGTGCTAGTGGTCCCAACCTCCCTCGACTAGCAACCGGGGAGCTGTTTTTT. The chain uses TRBV12-5 and TRBJ2-2; TRBD2 aligns across 7 bases. The CDR3 has 17 amino acids. Germline loops: CDR1 LGHNT, CDR2 FRNRAP. V shed 5 bases, J shed 5 bases, and the junction held 14 bases outside the gene matches. The full variable domain, completed using reference TRBV12-5 and TRBJ2-2, is DARVTQTPRHKVTEMGQEVTMRCQPILGHNTVFWYRQTMMQGLELLAYFRNRAPLDDSGMPKDRFSAEMPDATLATLKIQPSEPRDSAVYFCASGPNLPRLATGELFFGEGSRLTVL.

This rearrangement joins TRBV5-1 to TRBJ2-4; 11 bases agree with TRBD2. With 3 bases clipped from V and 2 bases from J, the junction kept 19 bases outside the gene matches. CDR3 length: 21 amino acids. The germline gives CDR1 SGHRS, CDR2 YFSETQ. The CDR3 loop is CASSSFTQTSGEAISKNIQYF. The CDR3 DNA is TGCGCCAGCAGCTCGTTCACCCAGACTAGCGGGGAGGCGATATCCAAAAACATTCAGTACTTC.

The chain joins TRBV4-3 to TRBJ1-2, with TRBD1 matching 8 bases. V shed 1 base, J shed 5 bases, and the junction held 6 bases outside the gene matches. This CDR3 is built from 15 residues. Germline CDR1 and CDR2: LGHNA and YSLEER. CDR3 in amino acids: CASSQAGQGKYGYTF. The CDR3 nucleotides read TGCGCCAGCAGCCAAGCTGGACAGGGTAAATATGGCTACACCTTC.

This rearrangement joins TRBV19 to TRBJ1-6, with 7 bases identical to TRBD1. Trimming cost V 7 bases and J 12 bases; bases outside gene matches: 12. This CDR3 is 14 amino acids long. Germline CDR1 LNHDA, CDR2 SQIVND (reference sequence). The CDR3 nucleotides read TGTGCCAGTAACCCCGGGACAGAGGGTCGACCCCTCCACTTT. It specifies CASNPGTEGRPLHF.

This sequence joins TRBV5-1 and TRBJ1-2; tentatively, D is TRBD1 (6 bases). V was clipped by 3 bases and J by 3 bases, with 12 bases between them. Germline V gene sequence: CDR1 SGHRS, CDR2 YFSETQ. This CDR3 comprises 14 residues. The CDR3 sequence: CASSSTGQYYGYTF. The CDR3 nucleotides read TGCGCCAGCAGCTCTACAGGACAGTACTATGGCTACACCTTC.

The rearrangement joins TRBV18 to TRBJ2-6; TRBD1 aligns across 9 bases. The V gene end was trimmed by 4 bases and the J gene end by 0 bases; junction bases not matched to a gene: 7. The CDR3 spans 18 residues. Germline CDR1 and CDR2: KGHSH and LQKENI. The DNA for the CDR3 is TGTGCCAGCTCACGGGGGGGACAGGGAAGCTCTGGGGCCAACGTCCTGACTTTC. It codes for CASSRGGQGSSGANVLTF.